The source of this TCR beta chain is a study of identical twins. TCRdb fed the 5' RACE reads into MiXCR, producing one record per CDR3 protein. The sample lists some 730,000 distinct CDR3 sequences, around a sixth occurring once. Germline values: CDR1 SQVTM, CDR2 ANQGSEA. With 5 bases removed from V and 0 bases from J, the gap between germline ends came to 11 bases. The CDR3 sequence is 13 residues long. Only a few counts were recorded for this clonotype. This sample was shared with a second study, whose subject was T cells expressing NK-cell markers.

The J gene is TRBJ2-7, the V gene TRBV29-1; D is undetermined. Specimen: PBMCs. The source is a woman younger than 35 in good health. CDR3 sequence reads: CSVRRKSSYEQYF. CDR3 DNA: TGCAGCGTTAGACGGAAAAGCTCCTACGAGCAGTACTTC.